What follows are 6 T cell receptor beta chains derived from one specimen sequenced in a study of T cells in Graves' hyperthyroidism and ophthalmopathy. The investigators amplified TCR beta CDR3 regions from RNA transcripts. HTBI primers were employed in a first-round RT-PCR of the TCR CDR3. TCRdb ran MiXCR on the multiplex PCR reads and lists one entry per CDR3 protein. The repertoire holds under 700,000 distinct CDR3 sequences, about 45% seen once, with roughly 8.2% in the top ten. Sequences were obtained from peripheral blood or thyroid tissue (not recorded which). The receptor set was obtained from a young woman with Graves' hyperthyroidism.

The count of this clonotype is one. The gene calls are TRBV7-8 and TRBJ1-1; 10 bases are a match to TRBD1. Germline assignment: CDR1 SGHVS and CDR2 FQNEAQ. The length of the CDR3 is 14 residues. Trimming cost V 5 bases and J 10 bases; bases outside gene matches: 10. CDR3 sequence (DNA): TGTGCCAGCAGCCCAAGAGGGACAGGGGTCGGAGCTTTCTTT. Its translation is CASSPRGTGVGAFF. The full variable domain, with the rest looked up from reference TRBV7-8 and TRBJ1-1, is GAGVSQSPRYKVAKRGQDVALRCDPISGHVSLFWYQQALGQGPEFLTYFQNEAQLDKSGLPSDRFFAERPEGSVSTLKIQRTQQEDSAVYLCASSPRGTGVGAFFGQGTRLTVV.

This sequence joins TRBV2 and TRBJ2-7, with 8 bases identical to TRBD2. Germline V CDR1 and CDR2: SNHLY, FYNNEI. V trimming: 10 bases; J trimming: 9 bases; junction bases outside the gene matches: 14. This CDR3 is 13 amino acids long. This CDR3 reads CATRGVSGEWQYF. The DNA for the CDR3 is TGTGCCACTAGAGGGGTTAGCGGGGAGTGGCAGTACTTC.

This clonotype was seen many times. The rearrangement joins TRBV2 to TRBJ2-7; unclear D gene. The V gene lost 7 bases and the J gene lost 9 bases, with 13 bases spanning the gap. The CDR3 is 11 amino acids. Looked up from germline, CDR1 is SNHLY and CDR2 is FYNNEI. The CDR3, as DNA: TGTGCCAGCATACATAGGGTCGCGCAGTACTTC. It is translated as CASIHRVAQYF.

The gene calls are TRBV2 and TRBJ1-1, with 8 bases aligning to TRBD1. With V trimmed by 5 bases and J by 6 bases, 8 bases remained unmatched. CDR1 is SNHLY and CDR2 is FYNNEI in the germline V gene. The CDR3 length is 14 residues. CDR3 nucleotides: TGTGCCAGCAGTTCCTACAGGGGGACAGCTGAAGCTTTCTTT. It is translated as CASSSYRGTAEAFF.

This clonotype was seen at least ten times. The chain uses TRBV20-1 and TRBJ1-5; D possibly corresponds to TRBD1 (5 bases). Germline V gene lookup returns CDR1 DFQATT and CDR2 SNEGSKA (reference sequence). Trimming took off 4 bases at V and 5 bases at J, with 9 bases between the two ends. The CDR3 totals 12 residues. Written as DNA, the CDR3 is TGCAGTGCTACGCGACAGCATCAGCCCCAGCATTTT. Translation gives CSATRQHQPQHF.

CDR3 DNA sequence: TGTGCCAGCAGCCCCAGAAGGACAGAGAACACCGGGGAGCTGTTTTTT. Its protein product is CASSPRRTENTGELFF. The rearrangement joins TRBV7-2 to TRBJ2-2; a possible D gene is TRBD1 (6 bases). The V gene's germline CDR1 is SGHTA and CDR2 FQGNSA. There are 16 residues in the CDR3. V lost 5 bases and J 1 base, leaving 14 bases between the germline ends. The full variable domain, with the rest looked up from reference TRBV7-2 and TRBJ2-2, is GAGVSQSPSNKVTEKGKDVELRCDPISGHTALYWYRQSLGQGLEFLIYFQGNSAPDKSGLPSDRFSAERTGGSVSTLTIQRTQQEDSAVYLCASSPRRTENTGELFFGEGSRLTVL.